The 23 T cell receptor beta chains below all came from one sample that was sequenced in a study of T cell repertoires in aging, cancer and after chemotherapy. Peripheral blood genomic DNA, not sorted cells or RNA, was the template. Rearranged V-D-J TRB sequences were amplified with a mixed TRB-A/B primer pool. TCRdb reprocessed the multiplex PCR reads with MiXCR, giving one entry per CDR3 protein. This sample yields roughly 2,000 distinct CDR3 sequences, of which roughly 32% are seen a single time; 35% to 55% belongs to the top ten. The material sequenced was blood. The receptors here all came from a human donor with a blood cancer.

J is TRBJ1-1 and V is TRBV19, with D maybe TRBD1 (5 bases). The germline V and J ends were trimmed by 10 bases and 1 base, with 13 bases remaining between them. The CDR3 covers 13 residues. Germline V gene lookup returns CDR1 LNHDA and CDR2 SQIVND (reference sequence). The CDR3 nucleotides are TGTGCCACCGACGACAGCGGGAACACTGAAGCTTTCTTT. As protein: CATDDSGNTEAFF.

This clonotype was detected a few times. The genes are TRBV6-5 and TRBJ1-4, with TRBD1 identical over 10 bases. V gave up 5 bases and J gave up 7 bases; unmatched junction bases: 4. CDR1 is MNHEY and CDR2 is SVGAGI in the germline V gene. The CDR3 has 14 residues. The CDR3 DNA reads as TGTGCCAGCAGTACGACAGGGGGCAGTGAAAAACTGTTTTTT. It is translated as CASSTTGGSEKLFF.

This clonotype has a handful of counts. The chain combines TRBV27 with TRBJ2-7; D not certain. CDR1 is MNHEY and CDR2 is SMNVEV in the germline V gene (reference sequence). CDR3 length equals 13 residues. Trimming stripped 2 bases from V and 2 bases from J, with 7 bases between. This CDR3 reads CASSLQETYEQYF. CDR3 DNA: TGTGCCAGCAGTTTACAGGAAACCTACGAGCAGTACTTC.

This clonotype is labeled large. This sequence joins TRBV19 and TRBJ1-5; the D is unclear. The length of the CDR3 is 14 residues. The germline V and J ends were trimmed by 8 bases and 5 bases, with 16 bases remaining between them. Germline V gene data show CDR1 as LNHDA and CDR2 as SQIVND (reference sequence). The CDR3 coding sequence is TGTGCCAGTGGGAAAGGCACGGTCCATCAGCCCCAGCATTTT. It translates to CASGKGTVHQPQHF. Full variable domain (outside the CDR3, taken from reference TRBV19 and TRBJ1-5): DGGITQSPKYLFRKEGQNVTLSCEQNLNHDAMYWYRQDPGQGLRLIYYSQIVNDFQKGDIAEGYSVSREKKESFPLTVTSAQKNPTAFYLCASGKGTVHQPQHFGDGTRLSIL.

This clonotype was found once. The rearrangement uses TRBV19 and TRBJ2-2; 7 bases agree with TRBD1. This CDR3 contains 18 residues. CDR1 LNHDA and CDR2 SQIVND come from the germline V gene (reference sequence). J was trimmed by 0 bases and V by 3 bases; bases with no gene match: 10. The CDR3 sequence is CASSMYQGVPANTGELFF. In DNA form, the CDR3 reads TGTGCCAGTAGTATGTATCAGGGGGTCCCCGCGAACACCGGGGAGCTGTTTTTT.

This chain uses TRBV20-1 with TRBJ1-6; no clear D gene. Looked up from germline, CDR1 is DFQATT and CDR2 is SNEGSKA (reference sequence). The CDR3 loop spans 14 amino acids. The V gene lost 2 bases and the J gene lost 5 bases, with 10 bases spanning the gap. The CDR3 DNA sequence: TGCAGTGCTAGAATAGGGAACCATAATTCACCCCTCCACTTT. Encoded protein: CSARIGNHNSPLHF.

The chain couples TRBV18 to TRBJ2-3; D could derive from TRBD1 or TRBD2 (6 bases each). Per germline, CDR1 KGHSH and CDR2 LQKENI. V was clipped by 4 bases and J by 6 bases, with 26 bases between them. There are 18 residues in the CDR3. In nucleotides, the CDR3 is TGTGCCAGCTCACGAACGGGGCTCGAGGAGGGGGATATGGATACGCAGTATTTT. Amino acids: CASSRTGLEEGDMDTQYF. Using reference TRBV18 and TRBJ2-3 for the parts outside the CDR3, the full variable domain is NAGVMQNPRHLVRRRGQEARLRCSPMKGHSHVYWYRQLPEEGLKFMVYLQKENIIDESGMPKERFSAEFPKEGPSILRIQQVVRGDSAAYFCASSRTGLEEGDMDTQYFGPGTRLTVL.

This clonotype was picked up a small number of times. The rearrangement uses TRBV5-5 and TRBJ1-1; D is uncertain. Trimming cost V 1 base and J 1 base, with 14 bases left between them. The CDR3 is 16 residues long. CDR1 and CDR2 from the germline V gene are SGHKS and YYEKEE (reference sequence). The CDR3 here is CASSLRWGRENTEAFF. The CDR3 DNA is TGTGCCAGCAGCTTGCGATGGGGTCGCGAGAACACTGAAGCTTTCTTT.

This clonotype is deemed medium-sized (0.01 to 0.1%). This chain joins TRBV29-1 and TRBJ2-2, with 7 bases lining up with TRBD1. V gave up 5 bases and J gave up 4 bases; unmatched junction bases: 7. The CDR3 extends over 14 amino acids. Germline lookup yields CDR1 SQVTM and CDR2 ANQGSEA. CDR3 nucleotides: TGCAGCGTTAATCCAGGGGGTTCCACCGGGGAGCTGTTTTTT. As protein: CSVNPGGSTGELFF.

The rearrangement links TRBV6-5 to TRBJ1-1; D uncertain. The length of the CDR3 is 17 residues. CDR1 and CDR2 (germline): MNHEY, SVGAGI. The V end was cut by 0 bases, the J end by 3 bases, with 17 bases between. The CDR3 DNA follows: TGTGCCAGCAGTTACTCGAGTACCCTAAGAAGGGACACTGAAGCTTTCTTT. Translated, it gives CASSYSSTLRRDTEAFF.

This clonotype was observed a handful of times. V gene TRBV6-5 combines with J gene TRBJ2-5; D is unresolved. This CDR3 contains 15 residues. Trimming removed 0 bases at V and 1 base at J, with 9 bases between. The V gene's germline CDR1 is MNHEY and CDR2 SVGAGI. The CDR3 loop reads CASSYSALFQETQYF. The CDR3, as DNA: TGTGCCAGCAGTTACTCTGCCCTATTCCAAGAGACCCAGTACTTC.

Concerning this clonotype itself: Because the CDR3 is missing its conserved closing phenylalanine or tryptophan, this is likely a read error. V and J are TRBV18 and TRBJ2-5; D gene unclear. V was pared by 3 bases and J by 2 bases, with 1 base between. The CDR3 consists of 11 residues. Per germline, CDR1 KGHSH and CDR2 LQKENI. For the CDR3, the DNA is TGTGCCAGCTCACCTCAAGAGACCCAGTACTTA. Its protein product is CASSPQETQYL.

V gene TRBV12-3 or TRBV12-4 combines with J gene TRBJ2-6; unclear D gene. CDR3 length: 14 amino acids. This CDR3 reads CASGPNLGANVLTF. The CDR3 nucleotides are TGTGCTAGTGGCCCTAATCTCGGGGCCAACGTCCTGACTTTC.

This clonotype appeared a few times. V is TRBV12-3 or TRBV12-4 and J is TRBJ2-3; 9 positions agree with TRBD2. J lost 6 bases, V lost 5 bases, and 6 bases had no gene match. This CDR3 spans 14 amino acids. CDR3 residues: CASSLSGGIDTQYF. CDR3 nucleotide sequence: TGTGCCAGCAGTCTCAGCGGGGGGATTGATACGCAGTATTTT.

The rearrangement joins TRBV20-1 to TRBJ2-3; 9 bases fit TRBD1. CDR1 is DFQATT, CDR2 SNEGSKA, per germline (reference sequence). This CDR3 spans 15 amino acids. V lost 6 bases and J lost 6; bases outside the gene matches: 13. CDR3 coding DNA: TGCAGTGCCTTTTCATACAGGGGGCGCTACGATACGCAGTATTTT. Amino acid sequence: CSAFSYRGRYDTQYF.

V gene TRBV4-2 combines with J gene TRBJ2-3; D assignment may be TRBD1 or TRBD2 (5 bases each). CDR1 LGHNA and CDR2 YNFKEQ come from the germline V gene. V lost 5 bases and J 3 bases, leaving 18 bases between the germline ends. The CDR3 totals 16 residues. CDR3 nucleotides: TGTGCCAGCAGCGAAGGGGCGGGTCTGGGGACAGATACGCAGTATTTT. Its protein product is CASSEGAGLGTDTQYF.

This chain joins TRBV6-5 and TRBJ1-2, with 7 bases fitting TRBD1. The germline V gene encodes CDR1 MNHEY and CDR2 SVGAGI. This CDR3 region has 13 residues. Trimming took 2 bases from V and 8 from J; bases not matched to a gene: 5. The CDR3 nucleotides are TGTGCCAGCAGTTACCAGGGACAGCTCGGCTACACCTTC. Translation gives CASSYQGQLGYTF.

By share, this clonotype ranks as medium-sized (0.01 to 0.1%). V gene TRBV6-5 combines with J gene TRBJ2-7; the D gene is possibly TRBD2 (6 bases). Trimming left V 2 bases short and J 1 base short, with 15 bases between. The CDR3 totals 16 residues. Germline CDR1 MNHEY, CDR2 SVGAGI. CDR3 sequence: CASSYVRAGTSYEQYF. For the CDR3, the DNA is TGTGCCAGCAGTTACGTGAGGGCGGGGACTTCCTACGAGCAGTACTTC.

The rearrangement joins TRBV19 to TRBJ2-7; D ambiguous. Trimming cost V 0 bases and J 5 bases, with 14 bases left between them. The CDR3 totals 15 residues. Germline CDR1 is LNHDA and CDR2 is SQIVND (reference sequence). The CDR3 nucleotides are TGTGCCAGTAGTATAGAGGCGCGGTGGCAGAACGAGCAGTACTTC. Protein sequence: CASSIEARWQNEQYF.

The rearrangement joins TRBV5-6 to TRBJ1-3; TRBD1 agrees at 7 bases. The V and J ends lost 0 bases and 5 bases, in that order; junction bases with no gene match: 5. CDR3 length: 15 residues. Germline loops: CDR1 SGHDT, CDR2 YYEEEE. The CDR3 protein is CASSLGGDSRNTIYF. DNA for the CDR3: TGTGCCAGCAGCTTGGGGGGGGACAGTCGAAACACCATATATTTT.

The chain couples TRBV12-3 or TRBV12-4 to TRBJ1-2, with D unclear. Deletions cut 7 bases from V and 5 bases from J, with 8 bases between. The CDR3 has 11 amino acids. The CDR3 sequence is CASNYVYGYTF. For the CDR3, the DNA is TGTGCCAGCAATTACGTTTATGGCTACACCTTC.

The chain recombines TRBV6-5 with TRBJ2-7; 7 nucleotides match TRBD1. V gave up 9 bases and J gave up 1 base; unmatched junction bases: 12. Germline CDR1 reads MNHEY; CDR2 reads SVGAGI. The CDR3 is 15 residues long. The CDR3 sequence is CASKGSGTASYEQYF. CDR3 nucleotide sequence: TGTGCCAGTAAAGGGTCCGGGACAGCTTCCTACGAGCAGTACTTC.

In this sample, this clonotype turned up a few times. V is TRBV7-6 and J is TRBJ2-5; D ambiguous. The CDR3 runs 14 residues. Germline V CDR1 and CDR2: SGHVS, FNYEAQ. Trimming pared 5 bases from V and 5 bases from J, leaving 15 bases between. CDR3 loop: CASSAPSSGETQYF. Written as DNA, the CDR3 is TGTGCCAGCAGCGCACCCTCTTCCGGCGAGACCCAGTACTTC.